This T cell receptor (beta chain) was captured by sequencing in a study of T cell responses to AZD1222 COVID-19 vaccine. Clones were sequenced by immunoSEQ multiplex PCR, and TCRdb holds only the in-frame ones, with some missing. This table has approximately 110,000 clones, around 89% appearing once. Regarding the study as a whole: Baseline antibody screening turned up just a handful of seropositive AZD1222 recipients. Repertoire sampling occurred only after the peak T cell response. The study found vaccine-associated CD4 TCRs spanning spike, dominant at 160-218 and 743-854. Females outnumbered males among donors, who were mostly white British; clonal diversity was possibly underestimated.

Concerning this clone itself: What it binds is not known.

Trimming left V 4 bases short and J 4 bases short, with 16 bases between. The CDR3 covers 16 residues. Per germline, CDR1 LGHNA and CDR2 YNFKEQ. The sequence was collected from an adult in good health. Here the sequenced sample was peripheral blood, taken on day 0 of AZD1222 vaccination. The V and J genes are TRBV4-2 and TRBJ1-4; no definite D call. The CDR3 loop is CASSPDRKTLNEKLFF. CDR3 sequence (DNA): TGTGCCAGCAGCCCGGATCGTAAGACTCTTAATGAAAAACTGTTTTTT.